The 30 T cell receptor beta chains below were found in one sample sequenced in a study of blood T cells in healthy people across ages. PCR was performed a second time for about 7 to 12 cycles using a sample-barcoded 5' primer and a J-beta primer mix. TCRdb used MiXCR to reprocess the 5' RACE reads, holding one entry per CDR3 protein. Seen here are some 790,000 distinct CDR3 sequences, roughly 26% observed once, and the top ten hold 17%. The sample was blood. These receptors were obtained from a woman of 80 years or more in good health.

The rearrangement uses TRBV11-1 and TRBJ1-4; 8 bases align to TRBD1. Germline CDR1 reads SGHAT; CDR2 reads FQDESV (reference sequence). The CDR3 length is 21 residues. V lost 0 bases to trimming and J lost 1 base; unmatched junction nucleotides: 16. The CDR3, as DNA: TGTGCCAGCAGCTTAGCCGCCTTAGGCAGGGGGCGCGAGGAAACTAATGAAAAACTGTTTTTT. Encoded protein: CASSLAALGRGREETNEKLFF.

The rearrangement joins TRBV6-6 to TRBJ2-7; D perhaps matches TRBD1 (5 bases). The germline V gene has CDR1 MNHNY and CDR2 SVGAGI (reference sequence). V was shortened by 6 bases and J by 2 bases, with 14 bases between the two germline ends. CDR3 length: 14 residues. The CDR3 DNA reads TGTGCCAGCAGCAGGATCTTAGGGGCCTACGAGCAGTACTTC. Translated, it gives CASSRILGAYEQYF.

The chain employs TRBV2 and TRBJ1-5; D is perhaps TRBD1 (6 bases). This CDR3 has 13 amino acids. The V and J ends lost 3 bases and 9 bases respectively, with 12 bases between them. CDR1 SNHLY and CDR2 FYNNEI come from the germline V gene. The CDR3 nucleotides read TGTGCCAGCAGTGAGGGGGCCCGGCTGCCCCAGCATTTT. The encoded protein is CASSEGARLPQHF.

In this sample, this clonotype turned up many times. The chain has TRBV4-3 and TRBJ2-6, with 8 positions matching TRBD1. From germline, CDR1 is LGHNA and CDR2 YSLEER. The CDR3 spans 20 residues. The trim removed 2 bases at V and 0 bases at J, leaving 12 bases unmatched. CDR3 in amino acids: CASSQTTGALLSSGANVLTF. The CDR3 DNA reads TGCGCCAGCAGCCAAACGACAGGGGCCCTACTTAGCTCTGGGGCCAACGTCCTGACTTTC.

There are many counts of this clonotype. The V and J genes are TRBV6-5 and TRBJ1-2; no clear D. The CDR3 length is 14 residues. V shed 3 bases and J shed 1 base, with 9 bases lying between them. Looked up from germline, CDR1 is MNHEY and CDR2 is SVGAGI. In DNA form, the CDR3 reads TGTGCCAGCAGTTATCGTGCGGGTAACTATGGCTACACCTTC. Its protein product is CASSYRAGNYGYTF.

The table lists this clonotype with a few counts. The rearrangement joins TRBV18 to TRBJ1-1, with D possibly matching TRBD1 (6 bases). Deletions cut 3 bases from V and 3 bases from J, with 14 bases between. CDR1 is KGHSH and CDR2 is LQKENI in the germline V gene. This CDR3 is 15 amino acids long. The CDR3 spells CASSPTDSSYTEAFF. Written as DNA, the CDR3 is TGTGCCAGCTCACCTACGGACAGTAGTTACACTGAAGCTTTCTTT.

This clonotype was detected many times. This chain joins TRBV3-1 and TRBJ2-1, with D maybe TRBD2 (5 bases). There are 16 residues in the CDR3. CDR1 is LGHDT, CDR2 YNNKEL, per germline (reference sequence). V was trimmed by 4 bases and J by 0 bases, leaving 13 bases between them. The CDR3 reads CASSLTGRSSYNEQFF. The CDR3 nucleotides are TGTGCCAGCAGCCTAACTGGGAGAAGCTCCTACAATGAGCAGTTCTTC.

V usage is TRBV7-9 and J usage is TRBJ2-3; the match to TRBD1 covers 7 bases. Germline assignment: CDR1 SEHNR and CDR2 FQNEAQ (reference sequence). The CDR3 is 14 amino acids. Trimming took 3 bases from V and 4 from J; bases not matched to a gene: 4. CDR3 DNA: TGTGCCAGCAGCTTCCAGACAGGGCCAGATACGCAGTATTTT. It yields the protein CASSFQTGPDTQYF.

This clonotype showed up just a few times. With a much larger clone just one base away, this may be a read error. The chain joins TRBV15 to TRBJ2-5, with 7 bases aligning to TRBD1. Germline-derived CDR1 and CDR2 are LNHNV and YYDKDF (reference sequence). The CDR3 length is 16 residues. CDR3 coding DNA: TGTGCCACCAGCAGAGCCTTCCAGGGGGTTTTAGAGTCCCAGTACTTC. Translation gives CATSRAFQGVLESQYF.

This chain uses TRBV20-1 with TRBJ2-1; possible D gene TRBD2, 6 bases. V lost 5 bases and J lost 9, with 11 bases in between. The length of the CDR3 is 11 residues. Germline loops: CDR1 DFQATT, CDR2 SNEGSKA (reference sequence). The CDR3 DNA sequence: TGCAGTGCTCAAGGAGGGCTTGAGCAGTTCTTC. Its translation is CSAQGGLEQFF.

The chain combines TRBV11-2 with TRBJ1-5; D not resolved. The length of the CDR3 is 17 residues. Germline CDR1 and CDR2: SGHAT and FQNNGV. Trimming shortened V by 5 bases and J by 4 bases, and 21 bases separated the two germline ends. CDR3 bases: TGTGCCAGCAGCCCTGGCGTAGTGTCAGGACCTAATCAGCCCCAGCATTTT. This gives the protein CASSPGVVSGPNQPQHF.

This chain uses TRBV25-1 with TRBJ2-7; D might be TRBD1 or TRBD2, each matching 5 bases. Trimming removed 9 bases from V and 0 bases from J, with 21 bases in between. The CDR3 spans 16 residues. CDR1 and CDR2 from the germline V gene are MGHDK and SYGVNS. CDR3 DNA: TGTGCCAGACACAGAGGGGAAGGGTTTAACTCCTACGAGCAGTACTTC. Translation: CARHRGEGFNSYEQYF.

This clonotype was observed a handful of times. The chain has TRBV20-1 and TRBJ1-4, with D possibly matching TRBD1 (5 bases). The V gene's germline CDR1 is DFQATT and CDR2 SNEGSKA (reference sequence). V lost 5 bases to trimming and J lost 8 bases, with 21 bases between them. The CDR3 loop spans 15 amino acids. In DNA, the CDR3 is TGCAGTGCTGAGGCTGACAGTTCCACTCGGGAAAAACTGTTTTTT. Translating gives CSAEADSSTREKLFF.

The rearrangement joins TRBV30 to TRBJ2-5, with D maybe TRBD2 (6 bases). Germline lookup yields CDR1 GTSNPN and CDR2 SVGIG (reference sequence). The V gene lost 5 bases and the J gene lost 5 bases, with 15 bases spanning the gap. The CDR3 runs to 13 residues. In nucleotides, the CDR3 is TGTGCCTGGGACTCGGGGGTGGGGGAGACCCAGTACTTC. This sequence encodes CAWDSGVGETQYF.

This chain connects TRBV11-2 to TRBJ1-2, with D unresolved. CDR3 length equals 14 residues. The V end lost 5 bases, the J end lost 8 bases, and 18 bases lay between the germline ends. Germline V gene sequence: CDR1 SGHAT, CDR2 FQNNGV. CDR3 bases: TGTGCCAGCAGCCGGCCGCCCGGGGAAGACGGCTACACCTTC. Encoded protein: CASSRPPGEDGYTF.

This clonotype has at least ten counts. This chain uses TRBV4-3 with TRBJ1-6; D may be TRBD1 (5 bases). CDR3 length equals 16 residues. The germline V gene has CDR1 LGHNA and CDR2 YSLEER. V lost 0 bases and J lost 5, with 11 bases in between. CDR3 sequence reads: CASSQDGGFDNSPLHF. The CDR3 nucleotides read TGCGCCAGCAGCCAAGATGGGGGATTTGATAATTCACCCCTCCACTTT.

This clonotype was recorded once. A clone one base away is much larger, so this may be a read error. The genes are TRBV7-2 and TRBJ2-4; D is unclear. The DNA end favors TRBJ2-7, so the J call may be wrong. This CDR3 is built from 12 residues. The germline CDR1 and CDR2 sequences are SGHTA and FQGNSA. CDR3 sequence: CASSRLPYEQYF. CDR3 in DNA: TGTGCCAGCAGCAGACTCCCCTACGAGCAGTACTTC.

This clonotype was recorded a few times. The rearrangement uses TRBV6-2 or TRBV6-3 and TRBJ1-1; 12 positions agree with TRBD1. With V trimmed by 6 bases and J by 4 bases, 12 bases remained unmatched. This CDR3 has 17 residues. Per germline, CDR1 MNHEY and CDR2 SVGEGT. CDR3 residues: CASSSRDRGLLSTEAFF. The CDR3 bases are TGTGCCAGCAGCTCCAGGGACAGGGGGCTTCTGAGCACTGAAGCTTTCTTT.

There are many counts of this clonotype. The genes are TRBV20-1 and TRBJ2-5, with D tentatively TRBD2 (5 bases). The V end was cut by 4 bases, the J end by 5 bases, with 14 bases between. Looked up from germline, CDR1 is DFQATT and CDR2 is SNEGSKA (reference sequence). The CDR3 length is 13 residues. The CDR3 loop is CSAILNSGETQYF. In nucleotides, the CDR3 is TGCAGTGCTATCCTAAATTCGGGGGAGACCCAGTACTTC.

This clonotype was recorded many times. The V call is TRBV30, the J call TRBJ2-6, with D hard to call. This CDR3 has 13 residues. The V and J ends lost 7 bases and 1 base respectively, with 8 bases between them. Germline CDR1 reads GTSNPN; CDR2 reads SVGIG (reference sequence). The CDR3: CASDSSGANVLTF. The CDR3 region has the DNA TGTGCCTCCGATTCTTCTGGGGCCAACGTCCTGACTTTC.

This clonotype was found many times. V usage is TRBV6-1 and J usage is TRBJ1-5; TRBD1 is a possible D gene (5 bases). Trimming removed 11 bases from V and 1 base from J, with 21 bases in between. CDR1 and CDR2 (germline): MNHNS, SASEGT. The length of the CDR3 is 16 residues. CDR3 sequence reads: CAGYGRTKGSNQPQHF. For the CDR3, the DNA is TGTGCCGGGTACGGGAGGACAAAAGGAAGCAATCAGCCCCAGCATTTT.

This clonotype was seen ten or more times. The chain has TRBV4-2 and TRBJ1-4; TRBD1 matches 7 bases. The germline CDR1 and CDR2 sequences are LGHNA and YNFKEQ. This CDR3 region has 19 residues. V trimming: 2 bases; J trimming: 1 base; junction bases outside the gene matches: 13. CDR3 in amino acids: CASSQHAGANRGTNEKLFF. CDR3 DNA sequence: TGTGCCAGCAGCCAACATGCCGGAGCCAACAGGGGAACTAATGAAAAACTGTTTTTT.

The rearrangement joins TRBV28 to TRBJ2-5; tentative D call: TRBD2 (6 bases). Judging by the DNA end, TRBJ2-7 fits better; the J call may be wrong. This CDR3 has 15 amino acids. Germline CDR1 is MDHEN and CDR2 is SYDVKM. Written as DNA, the CDR3 is TGTGCCAGCAGTTTATCCGGGACCGCGGGGCACGAGCAGTACTTC. Protein sequence: CASSLSGTAGHEQYF.

This clonotype has more than one count but fewer than ten. V is TRBV7-2 and J is TRBJ1-6; D remains ambiguous. CDR1 is SGHTA, CDR2 FQGNSA, per germline. CDR3 length equals 13 residues. V was cut by 1 base and J by 7 bases, with 5 bases left in between. The CDR3 nucleotides read TGTGCCAGCAGCTTAGGAACGAATTCACCCCTCCACTTT. Protein: CASSLGTNSPLHF.

This clonotype was detected ten times or more. The chain links TRBV6-5 to TRBJ1-2; D call uncertain. Germline CDR1 MNHEY, CDR2 SVGAGI. CDR3 size: 15 residues. Trimming shortened V by 2 bases and J by 2 bases, and 12 bases separated the two germline ends. CDR3 nucleotides: TGTGCCAGCAGTTACCGAGAGGGAGGGAACTATGGCTACACCTTC. Its protein is CASSYREGGNYGYTF.

In this sample, this clonotype turned up a few times. This could be a read error, since a much larger clone is one nucleotide away. This chain connects TRBV27 to TRBJ2-7; 10 bases match TRBD2. V lost 6 bases, J lost 4 bases, and 9 bases stayed unmatched. The germline gives CDR1 MNHEY, CDR2 SMNVEV (reference sequence). This CDR3 contains 15 residues. CDR3 residues: CASRMLAGEGYEQYF. CDR3 sequence (DNA): TGTGCCAGCAGAATGCTAGCGGGGGAGGGATACGAGCAGTACTTC.

The V call is TRBV18, the J call TRBJ1-2; D may be TRBD1 (5 bases). V gave up 3 bases and J gave up 2 bases, with 19 bases separating them. CDR1 is KGHSH and CDR2 is LQKENI in the germline V gene. The CDR3 is 17 residues long. The CDR3 loop is CASSPSTPGPKNYGYTF. The CDR3 DNA reads as TGTGCCAGCTCACCTTCTACTCCGGGACCGAAAAACTATGGCTACACCTTC.

With regard to this clonotype: One end of the junction fails to match germline, which may point to a read error. The chain combines TRBV3-1 with TRBJ2-6, with D tentatively TRBD1 (5 bases). Looked up from germline, CDR1 is LGHDT and CDR2 is YNNKEL (reference sequence). The CDR3 covers 13 residues. The CDR3 is CASTSSGANVRTF. CDR3 sequence (DNA): TGTGCCAGCACCAGCTCTGGGGCCAACGTCCGGACTTTC. The complete variable domain, with remaining parts taken from reference TRBV3-1 and TRBJ2-6, reads DTAVSQTPKYLVTQMGNDKSIKCEQNLGHDTMYWYKQDSKKFLKIMFSYNNKELIINETVPNRFSPKSPDKAHLNLHINSLELGDSAVYFCASTSSGANVRTFGAGSRLTVL.

This clonotype was observed at least ten times. V gene TRBV7-2 combines with J gene TRBJ2-5, with D unclear. Germline V CDR1 and CDR2: SGHTA, FQGNSA. The CDR3 runs to 14 residues. Deletions cut 7 bases from V and 5 bases from J, with 17 bases between. The CDR3 here is CASNPSGPGETQYF. Here the CDR3 DNA reads TGTGCCAGCAACCCCTCCGGGCCCGGGGAGACCCAGTACTTC.

This clonotype has a single count. This chain uses TRBV5-5 with TRBJ1-2, with D tentatively TRBD1 (5 bases). The CDR3 extends over 15 amino acids. Germline V gene sequence: CDR1 SGHKS, CDR2 YYEKEE (reference sequence). Trimming removed 0 bases from V and 5 bases from J, with 14 bases in between. The CDR3 nucleotides read TGTGCCAGCAGCTTGGGGGGGTTCCGGGGGTATGGCTACACCTTC. Protein sequence: CASSLGGFRGYGYTF.